The 27 T cell receptor beta chains listed next were all sequenced from one sample in a study of cytotoxic CD8 clonotypes in ibrutinib-treated CLL (dated by TCRdb to the early 2020s). The time point label on this specimen signifies: progressive disease on ibrutinib. The method behind the library was the immunoSEQ multiplex PCR assay. TCRdb provides this immuneACCESS table in a form limited to in-frame rearrangements. Some clones are lacking; in checked studies, under half of them reflect an unresolved V gene, and why the rest are absent is not known. The sample table contains about 300,000 clones; only one count was recorded for roughly four fifths of them. Roughly 5% of the sample goes to the ten largest clones. This sample comprised PBMCs, obtained at disease progression, from a patient treated with ibrutinib. The receptors were sampled from a human donor with chronic lymphocytic leukemia.

The rearrangement joins TRBV4-2 to TRBJ2-5; D ambiguous. Trimming shortened V by 0 bases and J by 4 bases, and 15 bases separated the two germline ends. Germline CDR1 and CDR2: LGHNA and YNFKEQ. This CDR3 has 16 residues. CDR3 protein: CASSQDVNAFGETQYF. The DNA of the CDR3 is TGTGCCAGCAGCCAAGATGTTAATGCGTTTGGAGAGACCCAGTACTTC.

In DNA form, the CDR3 reads TGTGCCAGCAGTCCACTAGCGGCGGCGACCGGGGAGCTGTTTTTT. It translates to CASSPLAAATGELFF. V and J are TRBV27 and TRBJ2-2; 8 nucleotides line up with TRBD2. Germline CDR1 is MNHEY and CDR2 is SMNVEV (reference sequence). The CDR3 covers 15 residues. The trim removed 5 bases at V and 5 bases at J, leaving 7 bases unmatched.

This clone was observed a single time. The genes are TRBV10-3 and TRBJ1-3; D remains unclear. Germline CDR1 reads ENHRY; CDR2 reads SYGVKD. This CDR3 contains 12 residues. Trimming left V 6 bases short and J 4 bases short, with 7 bases between. CDR3 in amino acids: CAISQGGNTIYF. CDR3 DNA: TGTGCCATCAGCCAAGGCGGAAACACCATATATTTT.

The V and J genes are TRBV18 and TRBJ2-5; TRBD1 matches 8 bases. Germline V gene sequence: CDR1 KGHSH, CDR2 LQKENI. This CDR3 contains 14 residues. With 4 bases clipped from V and 5 bases from J, the junction kept 6 bases outside the gene matches. The CDR3 loop reads CASSQRTGMETQYF. The CDR3 nucleotides are TGTGCCAGCTCACAACGGACAGGGATGGAGACCCAGTACTTC.

The V gene is TRBV7-2, the J gene TRBJ2-1; TRBD2 agrees at 13 bases. V dropped 6 bases and J dropped 5; count of bases not matched to a gene: 7. CDR1 SGHTA and CDR2 FQGNSA come from the germline V gene. The CDR3 consists of 16 residues. The DNA of the CDR3 is TGTGCCAGCAGACGCGGACTAGCGGGGGCCCACAATGAGCAGTTCTTC. This gives the protein CASRRGLAGAHNEQFF. The full variable domain, with the rest looked up from reference TRBV7-2 and TRBJ2-1, is GAGVSQSPSNKVTEKGKDVELRCDPISGHTALYWYRQSLGQGLEFLIYFQGNSAPDKSGLPSDRFSAERTGGSVSTLTIQRTQQEDSAVYLCASRRGLAGAHNEQFFGPGTRLTVL.

The genes are TRBV15 and TRBJ2-1; 9 positions match TRBD2. The V segment lost 0 bases and the J segment 6 bases; nucleotides outside the gene matches: 3. CDR3 length: 15 residues. The germline V gene encodes CDR1 LNHNV and CDR2 YYDKDF (reference sequence). CDR3 bases: TGTGCCACCAGCAGAGATCAGGGACTAGCCAATGAGCAGTTCTTC. It codes for CATSRDQGLANEQFF.

The J gene is TRBJ2-2, the V gene TRBV19, with a tentative D call TRBD1 (6 bases). The CDR3 runs 16 residues. V was clipped by 7 bases and J by 5 bases, with 20 bases between them. CDR1 is LNHDA, CDR2 SQIVND, per germline (reference sequence). CDR3 sequence: CASKRDTHALTGELFF. The CDR3, as DNA: TGTGCCAGTAAACGGGACACCCACGCCCTTACCGGGGAGCTGTTTTTT. Variable domain in full (rest from reference TRBV19 and TRBJ2-2): DGGITQSPKYLFRKEGQNVTLSCEQNLNHDAMYWYRQDPGQGLRLIYYSQIVNDFQKGDIAEGYSVSREKKESFPLTVTSAQKNPTAFYLCASKRDTHALTGELFFGEGSRLTVL.

This chain uses TRBV9 with TRBJ2-7, with 9 bases aligning to TRBD1. This CDR3 has 13 residues. Trimming cost V 4 bases and J 3 bases; bases outside gene matches: 2. Germline CDR1 SGDLS, CDR2 YYNGEE. The CDR3 DNA reads TGTGCCAGCAGCCTGGGACAGGGCTACGAGCAGTACTTC. It encodes CASSLGQGYEQYF. The full variable domain, in which reference TRBV9 and TRBJ2-7 provide the parts outside the CDR3, is DSGVTQTPKHLITATGQRVTLRCSPRSGDLSVYWYQQSLDQGLQFLIQYYNGEERAKGNILERFSAQQFPDLHSELNLSSLELGDSALYFCASSLGQGYEQYFGPGTRLTVT.

This chain joins TRBV5-1 and TRBJ1-6; maybe TRBD1 (6 bases). Germline V CDR1 and CDR2: SGHRS, YFSETQ. V lost 0 bases, J lost 2 bases, and 9 bases lay in between. The CDR3 covers 16 residues. CDR3 in amino acids: CASSLARTAYNSPLHF. CDR3 coding DNA: TGCGCCAGCAGCTTGGCAAGGACAGCCTATAATTCACCCCTCCACTTT.

The chain is built from TRBV29-1 and TRBJ2-1; D uncertain. Germline lookup yields CDR1 SQVTM and CDR2 ANQGSEA. V lost 1 base to trimming and J lost 5 bases, with 15 bases between them. This CDR3 spans 15 amino acids. CDR3 in DNA: TGCAGCGTTGAAGTAACTCAGGCCCGGCACAATGAGCAGTTCTTC. It specifies CSVEVTQARHNEQFF.

V is TRBV18 and J is TRBJ2-7; no clear D gene. CDR1 is KGHSH, CDR2 LQKENI, per germline. V was cut by 3 bases and J by 6 bases, with 12 bases left in between. This CDR3 contains 13 residues. The CDR3 is CASSPIKTLEQYF. CDR3 nucleotides: TGTGCCAGCTCACCGATAAAGACCCTCGAGCAGTACTTC.

The V call is TRBV7-9, the J call TRBJ2-2; 12 nucleotides match TRBD2. The junction had 8 bases not matched to a gene; V was cut back by 5 bases and J by 7 bases. CDR3 length: 16 residues. The germline CDR1 and CDR2 sequences are SEHNR and FQNEAQ (reference sequence). The CDR3 nucleotides are TGTGCCAGCAGCCCGCCTAGCGGGAGGGCCTTCGGGGAGCTGTTTTTT. Protein: CASSPPSGRAFGELFF.

This rearrangement joins TRBV5-1 to TRBJ2-3; 12 bases map to TRBD2. The V gene's germline CDR1 is SGHRS and CDR2 YFSETQ. The ends lost 8 bases at V and 2 bases at J; junction bases unmatched: 3. The length of the CDR3 is 14 residues. This CDR3 reads CASGLAGNTDTQYF. The CDR3 DNA follows: TGCGCCAGTGGACTAGCGGGGAACACAGATACGCAGTATTTT.

This sequence joins TRBV2 and TRBJ1-1; 7 nucleotides match TRBD1. The germline V gene encodes CDR1 SNHLY and CDR2 FYNNEI. The CDR3 runs 17 residues. V gave up 2 bases and J gave up 0 bases; unmatched junction bases: 9. CDR3 region: CASSELARGRMNTEAFF. The CDR3 nucleotides read TGTGCCAGCAGTGAACTCGCGAGGGGGCGCATGAACACTGAAGCTTTCTTT. Full variable domain (outside the CDR3, taken from reference TRBV2 and TRBJ1-1): EPEVTQTPSHQVTQMGQEVILRCVPISNHLYFYWYRQILGQKVEFLVSFYNNEISEKSEIFDDQFSVERPDGSNFTLKIRSTKLEDSAMYFCASSELARGRMNTEAFFGQGTRLTVV.

This clone was recorded once. The V gene is TRBV15, the J gene TRBJ1-5; unclear D gene. This CDR3 is 13 amino acids long. The germline V and J ends were trimmed by 6 bases and 7 bases, with 13 bases remaining between them. The germline V gene has CDR1 LNHNV and CDR2 YYDKDF (reference sequence). The chain's CDR3 is CATSTASGQPQHF. CDR3 nucleotides: TGTGCCACCAGTACGGCCTCGGGGCAGCCCCAGCATTTT.

This chain joins TRBV10-1 and TRBJ1-3; TRBD1 aligns across 9 bases. This CDR3 comprises 14 residues. Unmatched junction bases numbered 2, after V lost 8 bases and J lost 0 bases. Germline V gene lookup returns CDR1 WNHNN and CDR2 SYGVQD (reference sequence). The CDR3 spells CASGTGISGNTIYF. The CDR3 coding sequence is TGCGCCAGCGGGACAGGGATCTCTGGAAACACCATATATTTT.

This clone was found a few times. The CDR3 DNA is TGTGCCAGCAGTGAAAGAGGGGATGTGCGCTACACCTTC. The encoded protein is CASSERGDVRYTF. This rearrangement joins TRBV2 to TRBJ1-2; D might be TRBD1 (5 bases). In germline, CDR1 is SNHLY, CDR2 FYNNEI. V dropped 2 bases and J dropped 9 bases, with 13 bases sitting between them. The CDR3 runs 13 residues.

The chain carries TRBV18 and TRBJ1-3; D is possibly TRBD1 (6 bases). This CDR3 region has 17 residues. The V and J ends lost 4 bases and 0 bases respectively, with 16 bases between them. Germline CDR1 and CDR2: KGHSH and LQKENI. CDR3 sequence reads: CASSLRPGGSSGNTIYF. CDR3 coding DNA: TGTGCCAGCTCACTCCGGCCGGGGGGCAGCTCTGGAAACACCATATATTTT.

This clone occurred a few times. The CDR3 is CASSLGQGLYEQYF. The CDR3 nucleotides read TGCGCCAGCAGCTTGGGGCAGGGATTATACGAGCAGTACTTC. The chain recombines TRBV5-1 with TRBJ2-7, with TRBD1 as a possible D gene (5 bases). The CDR3 contains 14 residues. Germline V gives CDR1 SGHRS, CDR2 YFSETQ. The germline V and J ends were trimmed by 0 bases and 4 bases, with 11 bases remaining between them.

This clone was seen only a few times. The chain uses TRBV6-9 and TRBJ2-7, with D possibly TRBD2 on 6 matching bases. The CDR3 totals 11 residues. Trimming pared 10 bases from V and 3 bases from J, leaving 10 bases between. Germline CDR1 reads MNHGY; CDR2 reads SVAAGI. The CDR3 sequence: CATGTCYEQYF. In DNA form, the CDR3 reads TGTGCCACTGGGACTTGCTACGAGCAGTACTTC.

The CDR3 DNA sequence: TGTGCCAGCAGCTCCCGACTAGCGGGGGGGCGGGAGACCCAGTACTTC. This encodes CASSSRLAGGRETQYF. This chain links TRBV4-2 with TRBJ2-5, with 14 bases fitting TRBD2. V gave up 5 bases and J gave up 5 bases; unmatched junction bases: 7. Per germline, CDR1 LGHNA and CDR2 YNFKEQ. CDR3 size: 16 residues.

This clone has a single count. V usage is TRBV7-9 and J usage is TRBJ2-3; 8 bases fit TRBD1. The germline CDR1 and CDR2 sequences are SEHNR and FQNEAQ (reference sequence). The CDR3 is 16 residues long. V trimming: 5 bases; J trimming: 2 bases; junction bases outside the gene matches: 9. The CDR3 sequence is CASSTTTGAYTDTQYF. CDR3 sequence (DNA): TGTGCCAGCAGCACCACGACAGGGGCCTACACAGATACGCAGTATTTT.

Here the CDR3 reads CASSGDWRETQYF. The CDR3 DNA reads as TGTGCCAGCAGCGGCGACTGGAGGGAGACCCAGTACTTC. The V call is TRBV2, the J call TRBJ2-5; a weak D match, TRBD2 (5 bases). V was cut by 6 bases and J by 5 bases, with 13 bases left in between. This CDR3 spans 13 amino acids. The germline CDR1 and CDR2 sequences are SNHLY and FYNNEI.

The rearrangement links TRBV9 to TRBJ2-7, with D possibly TRBD2 on 6 matching bases. The V and J ends lost 4 bases and 1 base respectively, with 12 bases between them. This CDR3 region has 14 residues. The V gene's germline CDR1 is SGDLS and CDR2 YYNGEE. For the CDR3, the DNA is TGTGCCAGCAGCCCACACGGGGGTTCCTACGAGCAGTACTTC. It is translated as CASSPHGGSYEQYF.

In its sample, this clone was seen a few times. The chain has TRBV5-1 and TRBJ2-7; the match to TRBD2 covers 10 bases. After removal of 7 bases from V and 4 bases from J, the junction contained 14 bases not matched to a gene. The germline V gene encodes CDR1 SGHRS and CDR2 YFSETQ. This CDR3 spans 16 amino acids. The CDR3 DNA follows: TGCGCCAGCTACCCCGGTCTAGCGGGAGCGCGATACGAGCAGTACTTC. Amino acids: CASYPGLAGARYEQYF.

The rearrangement uses TRBV5-1 and TRBJ2-7; TRBD1 matches 8 bases. This CDR3 has 13 residues. The junction had 7 bases not matched to a gene; V was cut back by 5 bases and J by 6 bases. The germline V gene encodes CDR1 SGHRS and CDR2 YFSETQ. The CDR3 coding sequence is TGCGCCAGCAGAACGAGACAGGGGTTCGAGCAGTACTTC. The encoded protein is CASRTRQGFEQYF.

This clone was seen a few times. The chain has TRBV19 and TRBJ2-7; 7 bases are shared with TRBD1. The V segment lost 3 bases and the J segment 4 bases; nucleotides outside the gene matches: 9. Looked up from germline, CDR1 is LNHDA and CDR2 is SQIVND (reference sequence). CDR3 size: 15 residues. The CDR3 nucleotides are TGTGCCAGTAGTATTAATTTCGAGACAGGGTACGAGCAGTACTTC. It is translated as CASSINFETGYEQYF. The variable domain in full, with the rest retrieved from reference TRBV19 and TRBJ2-7, is DGGITQSPKYLFRKEGQNVTLSCEQNLNHDAMYWYRQDPGQGLRLIYYSQIVNDFQKGDIAEGYSVSREKKESFPLTVTSAQKNPTAFYLCASSINFETGYEQYFGPGTRLTVT.